The clone carrying this T cell receptor (beta chain) was seen repeatedly, ten times or more. Indicated time point: newly diagnosed GD, antithyroid drugs for less than 3 months. After RNA was extracted from PBMCs, the TCR library was made from it. The sample originates from a study of regulatory T cells in long-lasting Graves disease. Deletions cut 4 bases from V and 3 bases from J, with 10 bases between. The CDR3 covers 14 residues. Looked up from germline, CDR1 is SGHTA and CDR2 is FQGNSA. Arm-PCR of CDR3 regions and iRepertoire HTBI primers were used to build TCR beta libraries. TCRdb independently ran MiXCR on the multiplex PCR reads; one entry per CDR3 protein. The data show 400,000 to 550,000 distinct CDR3 sequences, about a sixth seen once. The data were also submitted as part of a second study, on T cells in Graves' hyperthyroidism and ophthalmopathy.

The chain uses TRBV7-2 and TRBJ2-1, with no clear D. The sequence derives from a woman aged 25 to 39 with Graves disease. Sequenced here: peripheral blood mononuclear cells (PBMCs), sampled at new diagnosis, from a patient treated with antithyroid drugs. As DNA, the CDR3 is TGTGCCAGCAGCTCCCTCGTAGACTACAATGAGCAGTTCTTC. Amino acid sequence: CASSSLVDYNEQFF. The complete variable domain, with remaining parts taken from reference TRBV7-2 and TRBJ2-1, reads GAGVSQSPSNKVTEKGKDVELRCDPISGHTALYWYRQSLGQGLEFLIYFQGNSAPDKSGLPSDRFSAERTGGSVSTLTIQRTQQEDSAVYLCASSSLVDYNEQFFGPGTRLTVL.